This T cell receptor beta chain was identified in a study of cytomegalovirus exposure and HLA in healthy donors. It was with 60 Vbeta and 13 Jbeta primers that the PCR ran. Here immunoSEQ multiplex PCR was the method, and the copy in TCRdb shows in-frame clones only, minus some. The sample holds around 180,000 clones; about four fifths are singletons and the top ten take 1.5% to 2%. This clone showed up just once. The ends lost 2 bases at V and 8 bases at J; junction bases unmatched: 2. Per germline, CDR1 KGHSH and CDR2 LQKENI. This CDR3 comprises 12 residues. The sequencing input was PBMCs. This clonotype was sampled from a man between 18 and 35 years old in good health and CMV-seronegative. The chain carries TRBV18 and TRBJ1-1; 7 bases fit TRBD1. For the CDR3, the DNA is TGTGCCAGCTCACCAGGAGGGGGCGAAGCTTTCTTT. Translating gives CASSPGGGEAFF.